Listed below are T cell receptor beta chains from one sample, sequenced in a study of cytotoxic CD8 clonotypes in ibrutinib-treated CLL. Using immunoSEQ multiplex PCR, the repertoire was profiled, and TCRdb retains in-frame clones only, with some absent. The data hold 250,000 or so clones, with 70% observed a single time. This material consisted of PBMCs, taken after 24 months of ibrutinib treatment. The receptor source for this set is a human donor with chronic lymphocytic leukemia. CDR3s include the opening cysteine and the closing phenylalanine or tryptophan. Fields, in order: V gene, J gene, D gene, clone size, CDR3 DNA, CDR3 protein. The D gene is left open where the match is weak. For some rows the clone size is stated as once, few or many, or as a class when expanded; others skip it.

TRBV6-5	TRBJ1-5	.	few	TGTGCCAGCAGTGGAACAGGGAGCAATCAGCCCCAGCATTTT	CASSGTGSNQPQHF
TRBV9	TRBJ2-1	TRBD2	.	TGTGCCAGCAACAGGCGGCTAGCGGGAGGTGAGCAGTTCTTC	CASNRRLAGGEQFF
TRBV15	TRBJ2-5	.	few	TGTGCCACCAGCAGAGATGGAACAGGACAAGAGACCCAGTACTTC	CATSRDGTGQETQYF
TRBV18	TRBJ1-3	.	few	TGTGCCAGCGCGGGGGTTGGAAACACCATATATTTT	CASAGVGNTIYF
TRBV28	TRBJ2-6	TRBD1	.	TGTGCCAGCAGACCTGACAGGGGAAAAGCTGGGGCCAACGTCCTGACTTTC	CASRPDRGKAGANVLTF
TRBV29-1	TRBJ2-1	.	.	TGCAGCGCCGTCGGGACGATTGAGCAGTTCTTC	CSAVGTIEQFF
TRBV6-5	TRBJ2-7	TRBD1	.	TGTGCCAGCAGCCGGACAGGGGCATACCACGAGCAGTACTTC	CASSRTGAYHEQYF
TRBV25-1	TRBJ1-1	TRBD1	once	TGTGCCAGCAGTGAGACAGGGGGGAATATTGAAGCTTTCTTT	CASSETGGNIEAFF
TRBV6-5	TRBJ2-3	TRBD2	few	TGTGCCAGCGGGTTAGGACTAGCGGGAGTGGATACGCAGTATTTT	CASGLGLAGVDTQYF
TRBV2	TRBJ2-3	TRBD2	.	TGTGCCAGCGGGGGGGACCTCCTCATGTCAGATACGCAGTATTTT	CASGGDLLMSDTQYF
TRBV6-1	TRBJ2-7	.	once	TGTGCCAGCAGTGACGGGGTTAGAGGGTACGAGCAGTACTTC	CASSDGVRGYEQYF
TRBV2	TRBJ2-1	TRBD2	.	TGTGCCAGCAGCCGCCTAGCGGGAGGTTACAATGAGCAGTTCTTC	CASSRLAGGYNEQFF
TRBV28	TRBJ2-7	.	.	TGTGCCAGCAGCTCGACCTACCCCTACGAGCAGTACTTC	CASSSTYPYEQYF
TRBV5-4	TRBJ2-3	.	.	TGTGCCAGCAGCTTGTTTCCAGATACGCAGTATTTT	CASSLFPDTQYF
TRBV7-6	TRBJ1-4	TRBD1	.	TGTGCCAGCAGGGGGACAGTCGGCGAAAAACTGTTTTTT	CASRGTVGEKLFF